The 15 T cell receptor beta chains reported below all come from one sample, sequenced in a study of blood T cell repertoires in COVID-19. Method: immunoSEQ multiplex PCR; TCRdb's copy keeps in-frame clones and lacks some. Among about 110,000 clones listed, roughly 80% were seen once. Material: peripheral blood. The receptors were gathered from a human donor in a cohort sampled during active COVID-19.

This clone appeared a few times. The CDR3 protein is CARPGLPPVYEQYV. The CDR3 DNA sequence: TGTGCGAGACCGGGACTTCCCCCCGTCTACGAGCAGTACGTC. This chain joins TRBV19 and TRBJ2-7; D is possibly TRBD2 (6 bases). The CDR3 is made up of 14 amino acids. Germline CDR1 is LNHDA and CDR2 is SQIVND (reference sequence).

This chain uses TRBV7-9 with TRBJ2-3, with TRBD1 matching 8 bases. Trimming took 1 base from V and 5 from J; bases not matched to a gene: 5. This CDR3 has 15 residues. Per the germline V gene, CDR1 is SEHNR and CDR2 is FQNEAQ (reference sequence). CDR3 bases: TGTGCCAGCAGCTTAGGGAGACAGGGGCTAGATACGCAGTATTTT. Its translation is CASSLGRQGLDTQYF.

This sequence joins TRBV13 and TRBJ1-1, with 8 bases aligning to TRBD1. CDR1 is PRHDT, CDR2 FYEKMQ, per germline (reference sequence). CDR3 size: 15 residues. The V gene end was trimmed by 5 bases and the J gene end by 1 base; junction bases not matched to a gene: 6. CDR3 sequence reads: CASSHLTGANTEAFF. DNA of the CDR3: TGTGCCAGCAGCCACTTGACAGGGGCGAACACTGAAGCTTTCTTT.

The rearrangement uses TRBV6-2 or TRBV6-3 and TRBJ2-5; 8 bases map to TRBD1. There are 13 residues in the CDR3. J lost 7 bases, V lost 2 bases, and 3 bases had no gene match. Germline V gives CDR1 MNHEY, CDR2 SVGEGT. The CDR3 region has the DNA TGTGCCAGCAGTTACGGGACAGGTGGGACCCAGTACTTC. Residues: CASSYGTGGTQYF.

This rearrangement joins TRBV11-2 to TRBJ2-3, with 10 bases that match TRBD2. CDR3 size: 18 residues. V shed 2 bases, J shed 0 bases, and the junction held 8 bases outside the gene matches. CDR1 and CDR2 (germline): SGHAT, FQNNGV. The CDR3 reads CASSLRGASGGSTDTQYF. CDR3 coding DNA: TGTGCCAGCAGCTTAAGAGGGGCTAGCGGGGGCAGCACAGATACGCAGTATTTT.

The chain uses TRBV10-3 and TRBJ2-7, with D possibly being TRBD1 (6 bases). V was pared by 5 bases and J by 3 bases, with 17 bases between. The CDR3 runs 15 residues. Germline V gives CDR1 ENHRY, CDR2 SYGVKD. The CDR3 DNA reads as TGTGCCATCAGTTTTGGGGACAACGCCCGCTACGAGCAGTACTTC. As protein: CAISFGDNARYEQYF.

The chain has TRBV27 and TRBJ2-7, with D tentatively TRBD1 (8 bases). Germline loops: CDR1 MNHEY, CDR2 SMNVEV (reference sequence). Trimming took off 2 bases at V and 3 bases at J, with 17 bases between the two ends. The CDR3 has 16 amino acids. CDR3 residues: CASSLPPDRDYYEQYV. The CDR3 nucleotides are TGTGCCAGCAGTTTACCCCCGGACAGGGACTACTACGAGCAGTACGTC.

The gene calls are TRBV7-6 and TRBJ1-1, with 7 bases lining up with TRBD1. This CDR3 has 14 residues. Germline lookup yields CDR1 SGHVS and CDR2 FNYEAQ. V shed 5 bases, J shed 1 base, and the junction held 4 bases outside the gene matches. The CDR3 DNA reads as TGTGCCAGCAGCCCACAGGGGTCGAACACTGAAGCTTTCTTT. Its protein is CASSPQGSNTEAFF.

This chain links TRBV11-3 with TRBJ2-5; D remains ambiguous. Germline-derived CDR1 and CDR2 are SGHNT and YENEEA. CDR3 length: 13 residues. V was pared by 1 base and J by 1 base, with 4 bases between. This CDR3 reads CASSLGLQETQYF. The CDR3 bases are TGTGCCAGCAGCTTAGGTCTCCAAGAGACCCAGTACTTC.

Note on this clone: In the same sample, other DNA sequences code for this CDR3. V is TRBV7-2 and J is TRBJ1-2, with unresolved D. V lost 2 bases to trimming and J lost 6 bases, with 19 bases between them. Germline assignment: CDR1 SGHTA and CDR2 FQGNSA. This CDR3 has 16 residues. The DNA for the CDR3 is TGTGCCAGCAGCTTAAGCTCCCAGGTCTATACAAATGGCTACACCTTC. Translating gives CASSLSSQVYTNGYTF.

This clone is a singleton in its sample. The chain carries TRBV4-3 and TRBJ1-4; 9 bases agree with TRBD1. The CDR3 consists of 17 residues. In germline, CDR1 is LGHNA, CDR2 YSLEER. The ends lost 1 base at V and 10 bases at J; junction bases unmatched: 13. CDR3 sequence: CASSQGQGDRIGRKLFF. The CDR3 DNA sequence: TGCGCCAGCAGCCAAGGACAGGGGGACAGGATAGGGCGAAAACTGTTTTTT.

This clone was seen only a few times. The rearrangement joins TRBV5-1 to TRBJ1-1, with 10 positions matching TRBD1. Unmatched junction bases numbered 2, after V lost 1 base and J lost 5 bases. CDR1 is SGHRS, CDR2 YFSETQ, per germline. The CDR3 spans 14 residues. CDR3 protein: CASSLLDRGTEAFF. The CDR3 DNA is TGCGCCAGCAGCTTGCTGGACAGGGGGACTGAAGCTTTCTTT.

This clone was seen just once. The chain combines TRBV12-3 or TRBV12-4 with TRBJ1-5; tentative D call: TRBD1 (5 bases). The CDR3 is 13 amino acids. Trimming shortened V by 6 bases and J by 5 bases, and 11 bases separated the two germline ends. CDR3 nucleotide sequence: TGTGCCAGCAGCGGTGACAGTTATCAGCCCCAGCATTTT. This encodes CASSGDSYQPQHF.

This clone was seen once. The CDR3, as DNA: TGCGCCAGCAGCGGGACTAGGGGCTCCTACAATGAGCAGTTCTTC. It yields the protein CASSGTRGSYNEQFF. The chain combines TRBV5-1 with TRBJ2-1, with TRBD2 identical over 8 bases. Germline loops: CDR1 SGHRS, CDR2 YFSETQ. J lost 0 bases, V lost 4 bases, and 3 bases had no gene match. The CDR3 consists of 15 residues.

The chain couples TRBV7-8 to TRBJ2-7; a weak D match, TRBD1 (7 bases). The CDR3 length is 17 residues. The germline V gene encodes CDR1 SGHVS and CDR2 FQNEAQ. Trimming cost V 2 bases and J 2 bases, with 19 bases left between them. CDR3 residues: CASSLIHSPGGPYEQYV. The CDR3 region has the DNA TGTGCCAGCAGCTTAATCCACTCTCCAGGGGGGCCCTACGAGCAGTACGTC.